Below are 21 T cell receptor beta chains sequenced from a single sample in a study of CD8+ T cells in alopecia areata. As the sequencing template, cDNA was produced by extracting RNA and reverse transcribing it. The protocol was immunoSEQ multiplex PCR, while the TCRdb copy is restricted to in-frame clones and leaves out a portion. The sample lists 170,000 or so clones, about 60% seen once, with 10% to 15% in the top ten. The treatment is: oral pan-JAK inhibitor, 5-10 mg twice daily. The specimen comprised CD8+ T cells sorted from blood, sampled at week 24, from a patient treated with tofacitinib. All receptors derive from a human donor with alopecia areata.

The chain uses TRBV7-2 and TRBJ2-3; D remains ambiguous. The CDR3 length is 12 residues. In germline, CDR1 is SGHTA, CDR2 FQGNSA. Trimming took off 1 base at V and 7 bases at J, with 6 bases between the two ends. CDR3 loop: CASSLGLNTQYF. CDR3 nucleotides: TGTGCCAGCAGCTTAGGACTGAATACGCAGTATTTT.

V gene TRBV6-5 combines with J gene TRBJ2-5; perhaps D is TRBD1 or TRBD2 (5 bases each). Germline V gene data show CDR1 as MNHEY and CDR2 as SVGAGI. The CDR3 spans 15 residues. The ends were cut back, 0 bases at V and 5 bases at J, with 13 bases in the middle. The CDR3 DNA reads TGTGCCAGCAGTTACTCGTTGGGGGTGAGGGAGACCCAGTACTTC. Its translation: CASSYSLGVRETQYF.

The chain couples TRBV14 to TRBJ1-5, with a tentative D call TRBD1 (5 bases). Between the trimmed V and J ends, which lost 0 bases and 0 bases, there was a span of 18 bases. Germline CDR1 is SGHDN and CDR2 is FVKESK. The CDR3 has 19 amino acids. The CDR3 bases are TGTGCCAGCAGCCAAGATGGCAGGGTAGGAAGGTGTAGCAATCAGCCCCAGCATTTT. Amino acid sequence: CASSQDGRVGRCSNQPQHF.

The chain is built from TRBV10-2 and TRBJ2-5, with D perhaps matching TRBD2 (5 bases). The V end was cut by 0 bases, the J end by 5 bases, with 13 bases between. The CDR3 is made up of 15 amino acids. Germline assignment: CDR1 WSHSY and CDR2 SAAADI. CDR3 amino acids: CASSESRAVQETQYF. CDR3 DNA: TGCGCCAGCAGTGAGTCGCGGGCGGTGCAGGAGACCCAGTACTTC.

This chain links TRBV13 with TRBJ2-4; TRBD1 matches at 9 bases. V dropped 5 bases and J dropped 1; count of bases not matched to a gene: 3. There are 15 residues in the CDR3. The germline gives CDR1 PRHDT, CDR2 FYEKMQ (reference sequence). The CDR3 sequence is CASSPDRGAKNIQYF. The DNA of the CDR3 is TGTGCCAGCAGCCCCGACAGGGGGGCCAAAAACATTCAGTACTTC.

The rearrangement joins TRBV2 to TRBJ1-2; D not resolved. Germline-derived CDR1 and CDR2 are SNHLY and FYNNEI. The CDR3 has 12 amino acids. V dropped 7 bases and J dropped 2 bases, with 8 bases sitting between them. The CDR3 protein is CASTGSNYGYTF. The CDR3 bases are TGTGCCAGCACCGGCAGCAACTATGGCTACACCTTC.

This clone was counted a single time. The V gene is TRBV30, the J gene TRBJ1-5; D not certain. The V gene's germline CDR1 is GTSNPN and CDR2 SVGIG (reference sequence). This CDR3 spans 16 amino acids. Trimming removed 1 base from V and 5 bases from J, with 18 bases in between. CDR3 residues: CAWSDDLMGNDQPQHF. The CDR3 nucleotides are TGTGCCTGGAGTGACGACCTGATGGGTAATGATCAGCCCCAGCATTTT.

The chain carries TRBV7-9 and TRBJ2-1; D unresolved. Germline V CDR1 and CDR2: SEHNR, FQNEAQ (reference sequence). This CDR3 is built from 11 residues. Trimming took off 0 bases at V and 15 bases at J, with 9 bases between the two ends. The CDR3, as DNA: TGTGCCAGCAGCTTAGCGGGTTCTTGGTTCTTC. It is translated as CASSLAGSWFF.

This chain connects TRBV30 to TRBJ1-1; no clear D. This CDR3 has 13 residues. V lost 4 bases and J lost 6, with 15 bases in between. Germline CDR1 reads GTSNPN; CDR2 reads SVGIG (reference sequence). CDR3 DNA: TGTGCCTGGACCGGGCCCCCGGCCGCTGAAGCTTTCTTT. Its protein is CAWTGPPAAEAFF.

This sequence joins TRBV7-3 and TRBJ2-5; tentatively, D is TRBD2 (5 bases). V was shortened by 4 bases and J by 1 base, with 13 bases between the two germline ends. Germline V CDR1 and CDR2: SGHTA, FQGTGA. This CDR3 has 15 residues. The CDR3 region is CASSSKPAAQETQYF. The CDR3 DNA sequence: TGTGCCAGCAGCTCCAAGCCAGCGGCCCAAGAGACCCAGTACTTC.

The chain has TRBV30 and TRBJ1-4, with D tentatively TRBD1 (5 bases). V lost 4 bases to trimming and J lost 8 bases, with 14 bases between them. The V gene's germline CDR1 is GTSNPN and CDR2 SVGIG (reference sequence). This CDR3 region has 13 residues. The CDR3 here is CAWNTGTLEKLFF. The CDR3 nucleotides are TGTGCCTGGAACACCGGGACCCTAGAAAAACTGTTTTTT.

This chain joins TRBV2 and TRBJ2-7, with D maybe TRBD1 (7 bases). Germline CDR1 is SNHLY and CDR2 is FYNNEI. V was shortened by 2 bases and J by 4 bases, with 33 bases between the two germline ends. The CDR3 sequence is 21 residues long. The CDR3 DNA follows: TGTGCCAGCAGTGAACCCAAGGGGATCTCGGCCGCGGGACAGAGTTATTACGAGCAGTACTTC. Amino acid sequence: CASSEPKGISAAGQSYYEQYF.

The genes are TRBV27 and TRBJ1-4; 7 bases are shared with TRBD1. V lost 2 bases, J lost 7 bases, and 4 bases stayed unmatched. CDR3 size: 14 residues. Germline lookup yields CDR1 MNHEY and CDR2 SMNVEV (reference sequence). The CDR3 loop is CASSLAAGGEKLFF. DNA of the CDR3: TGTGCCAGCAGTTTAGCGGCAGGGGGTGAAAAACTGTTTTTT.

J is TRBJ1-5 and V is TRBV27; a weak D match, TRBD1 (5 bases). Trimming left V 5 bases short and J 4 bases short, with 12 bases between. CDR1 and CDR2 from the germline V gene are MNHEY and SMNVEV (reference sequence). The CDR3 has 14 amino acids. The CDR3 sequence: CASSPWDGNQPQHF. CDR3 in DNA: TGTGCCAGCAGTCCATGGGACGGAAATCAGCCCCAGCATTTT.

The chain has TRBV4-2 and TRBJ2-1; TRBD2 matches at 8 bases. The germline gives CDR1 LGHNA, CDR2 YNFKEQ. This CDR3 contains 14 residues. Germline trimming cut 5 bases from V and 8 bases from J; bases unmatched to any gene: 8. CDR3 DNA: TGTGCCAGCAGCGGACGGGGGGGCCGGGATGAGCAGTTCTTC. Translation gives CASSGRGGRDEQFF.

The J gene is TRBJ2-1, the V gene TRBV7-2, with D hard to call. Germline V gene data show CDR1 as SGHTA and CDR2 as FQGNSA. Trimming cost V 5 bases and J 9 bases, with 11 bases left between them. The CDR3 length is 12 residues. The CDR3 DNA reads as TGTGCCAGCAGCGACAACATCCCTGAGCAGTTCTTC. Protein: CASSDNIPEQFF.

The chain combines TRBV27 with TRBJ1-2; TRBD1 aligns across 11 bases. The ends lost 4 bases at V and 4 bases at J; junction bases unmatched: 2. This CDR3 comprises 14 residues. The germline CDR1 and CDR2 sequences are MNHEY and SMNVEV (reference sequence). The DNA of the CDR3 is TGTGCCAGCAGTTCCGGGACAGGGGGCTATGGCTACACCTTC. This codes for CASSSGTGGYGYTF.

V usage is TRBV29-1 and J usage is TRBJ1-2; TRBD1 might be the D (5 bases). Deletions cut 0 bases from V and 4 bases from J, with 9 bases between. This CDR3 spans 13 amino acids. The V gene's germline CDR1 is SQVTM and CDR2 ANQGSEA. The CDR3 DNA sequence: TGCAGCGTTGAAGATCGACAGATCTATGGCTACACCTTC. Its translation is CSVEDRQIYGYTF.

The chain couples TRBV20-1 to TRBJ2-3; D is unclear. Germline CDR1 DFQATT, CDR2 SNEGSKA (reference sequence). V was cut by 2 bases and J by 6 bases, with 3 bases left in between. This CDR3 comprises 10 residues. CDR3 coding DNA: TGCAGTGCTAGATGGGATACGCAGTATTTT. Translated: CSARWDTQYF.

V usage is TRBV15 and J usage is TRBJ2-3; D unresolved. Per germline, CDR1 LNHNV and CDR2 YYDKDF (reference sequence). Trimming took off 1 base at V and 3 bases at J, with 2 bases between the two ends. The CDR3 is made up of 12 amino acids. The CDR3 is CATSRVTDTQYF. The CDR3 nucleotides are TGTGCCACCAGCAGAGTGACAGATACGCAGTATTTT.

This clone has a handful of counts. The chain is built from TRBV19 and TRBJ1-5, with TRBD1 as a possible D gene (5 bases). CDR1 is LNHDA, CDR2 SQIVND, per germline (reference sequence). This CDR3 is built from 13 residues. Trimming removed 6 bases at V and 2 bases at J, with 8 bases between. The chain's CDR3 is CASRGDGNQPQHF. CDR3 DNA sequence: TGTGCCAGTAGGGGGGACGGCAATCAGCCCCAGCATTTT. Using reference TRBV19 and TRBJ1-5 for the parts outside the CDR3, the full variable domain is DGGITQSPKYLFRKEGQNVTLSCEQNLNHDAMYWYRQDPGQGLRLIYYSQIVNDFQKGDIAEGYSVSREKKESFPLTVTSAQKNPTAFYLCASRGDGNQPQHFGDGTRLSIL.